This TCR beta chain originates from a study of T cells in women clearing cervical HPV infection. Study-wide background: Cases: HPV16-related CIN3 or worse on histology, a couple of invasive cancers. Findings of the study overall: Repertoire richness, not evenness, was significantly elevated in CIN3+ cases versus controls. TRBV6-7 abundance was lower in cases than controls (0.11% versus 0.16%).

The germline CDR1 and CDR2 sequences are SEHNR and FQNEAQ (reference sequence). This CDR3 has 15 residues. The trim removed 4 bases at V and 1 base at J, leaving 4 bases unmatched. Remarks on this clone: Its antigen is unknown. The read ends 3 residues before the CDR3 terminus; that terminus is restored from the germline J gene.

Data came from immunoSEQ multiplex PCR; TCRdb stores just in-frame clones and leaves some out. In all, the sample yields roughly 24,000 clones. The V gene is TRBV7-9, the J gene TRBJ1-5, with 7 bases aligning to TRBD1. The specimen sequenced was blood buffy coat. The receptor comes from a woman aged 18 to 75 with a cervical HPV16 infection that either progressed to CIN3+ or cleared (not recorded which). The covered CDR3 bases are TGTGCCAGCAGCTACGGGACAGCAAGCAATCAGCCC. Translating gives CASSYGTASNQP. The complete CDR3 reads CASSYGTASNQPQHF.